This T cell receptor (beta chain) derives from a study of blood T cell repertoires in COVID-19. Germline CDR1 SGHAT, CDR2 FQNNGV. V was trimmed by 6 bases and J by 5 bases, leaving 13 bases between them. The CDR3 extends over 13 amino acids. TCRdb keeps only in-frame clones here, not all; method: immunoSEQ multiplex PCR. The table shows about 140,000 clones, with about 70% occurring only once. The V gene is TRBV11-2, the J gene TRBJ2-5, with D tentatively TRBD1 (5 bases). Material: peripheral blood. The TCR sequence derives from an older man with acute or convalescent COVID-19. CDR3 sequence: CASSSQGWETQYF. The CDR3 region has the DNA TGTGCCAGCAGTTCTCAGGGCTGGGAGACCCAGTACTTC.